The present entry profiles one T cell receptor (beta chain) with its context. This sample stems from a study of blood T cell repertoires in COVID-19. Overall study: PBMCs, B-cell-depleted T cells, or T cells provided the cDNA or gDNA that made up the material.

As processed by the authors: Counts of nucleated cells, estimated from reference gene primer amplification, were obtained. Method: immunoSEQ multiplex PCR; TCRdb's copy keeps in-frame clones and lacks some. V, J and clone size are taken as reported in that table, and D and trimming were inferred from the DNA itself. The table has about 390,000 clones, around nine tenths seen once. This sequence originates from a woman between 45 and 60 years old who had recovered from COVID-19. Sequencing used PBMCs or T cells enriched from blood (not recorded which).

CDR3 sequence: CASSEGQGTSYEQYF. The CDR3 nucleotides are TGTGCCAGCTCAGAAGGACAGGGAACTTCCTACGAGCAGTACTTC. The chain joins TRBV18 to TRBJ2-7; 8 nucleotides agree with TRBD1. The length of the CDR3 is 15 residues. The trim removed 5 bases at V and 1 base at J, leaving 7 bases unmatched. Germline values: CDR1 KGHSH, CDR2 LQKENI.